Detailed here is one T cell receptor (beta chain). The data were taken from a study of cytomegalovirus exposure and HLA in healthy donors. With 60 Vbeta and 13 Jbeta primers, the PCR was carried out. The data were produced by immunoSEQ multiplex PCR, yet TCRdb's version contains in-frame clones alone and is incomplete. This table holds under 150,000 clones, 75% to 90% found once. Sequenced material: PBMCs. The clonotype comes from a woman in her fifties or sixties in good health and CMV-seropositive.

CDR3 region: CASRRQGSDEQYF. The CDR3 nucleotides are TGTGCCAGCAGGCGACAGGGATCGGACGAGCAGTACTTC. This chain joins TRBV6-5 and TRBJ2-7, with 7 nucleotides matching TRBD1. Germline V CDR1 and CDR2: MNHEY, SVGAGI. The J segment lost 5 bases and the V segment lost 6 bases, leaving 7 bases of the junction unmatched. The CDR3 contains 13 residues.